These 5 T cell receptor beta chains came from one sample sequenced in a study of T cells after posttransplantation cyclophosphamide. Sequencing used immunoSEQ multiplex PCR; TCRdb keeps in-frame clones, though not all of them. The table shows roughly 10,000 clones, with 85% to 95% occurring only once. Sequenced: naive CD8+ T cells sorted from PBMCs. The receptors derive from a man aged 25-40 years in good health and a related stem cell transplant donor.

This sequence joins TRBV6-5 and TRBJ2-2, with a tentative D call TRBD2 (6 bases). Germline lookup yields CDR1 MNHEY and CDR2 SVGAGI. Trimming cost V 10 bases and J 2 bases, with 14 bases left between them. The CDR3 is 14 residues long. Here the CDR3 reads CATNSGSNTGELFF. CDR3 DNA: TGTGCCACCAACTCCGGGAGCAACACCGGGGAGCTGTTTTTT.

This CDR3 is CATLGQGLSYEQYF. The CDR3 DNA reads TGTGCCACCTTAGGACAGGGACTCAGCTACGAGCAGTACTTC. The rearrangement joins TRBV28 to TRBJ2-7; 8 nucleotides agree with TRBD1. V lost 10 bases and J lost 3; bases outside the gene matches: 11. The CDR3 is 14 residues long. From germline, CDR1 is MDHEN and CDR2 SYDVKM. Full variable domain (remainder filled in from reference TRBV28 and TRBJ2-7): DVKVTQSSRYLVKRTGEKVFLECVQDMDHENMFWYRQDPGLGLRLIYFSYDVKMKEKGDIPEGYSVSREKKERFSLILESASTNQTSMYLCATLGQGLSYEQYFGPGTRLTVT.

The gene calls are TRBV13 and TRBJ2-2; D is ambiguous. CDR3 size: 16 residues. Trimming shortened V by 5 bases and J by 5 bases, and 18 bases separated the two germline ends. The germline CDR1 and CDR2 sequences are PRHDT and FYEKMQ (reference sequence). The CDR3 loop reads CASSPPEHRKTGELFF. The CDR3 nucleotides are TGTGCCAGCAGCCCACCGGAGCACCGGAAAACCGGGGAGCTGTTTTTT. Based on the CDR3 plus reference TRBV13 and TRBJ2-2, the full variable domain is AAGVIQSPRHLIKEKRETATLKCYPIPRHDTVYWYQQGPGQDPQFLISFYEKMQSDKGSIPDRFSAQQFSDYHSELNMSSLELGDSALYFCASSPPEHRKTGELFFGEGSRLTVL.

The table lists this clone with a count of one. The chain combines TRBV2 with TRBJ1-5; no clear D. Germline-derived CDR1 and CDR2 are SNHLY and FYNNEI. Trimming shortened V by 1 base and J by 0 bases, and 7 bases separated the two germline ends. The CDR3 is 15 amino acids. The CDR3 DNA reads TGTGCCAGCAGTGAAGACAGCTATAGCAATCAGCCCCAGCATTTT. Translating it yields CASSEDSYSNQPQHF.

The table lists this clone with a count of one. One end of the junction fails to match germline, which may point to a read error. The genes are TRBV27 and TRBJ2-2; TRBD2 might be the D (5 bases). Germline V lookup: CDR1 MNHEY, CDR2 SMNVEV (reference sequence). The CDR3 is 13 amino acids. CDR3: CASSLKEHRGAVF. DNA for the CDR3: TGTGCCAGCAGTTTAAAGGAGCACCGGGGAGCTGTTTTT.